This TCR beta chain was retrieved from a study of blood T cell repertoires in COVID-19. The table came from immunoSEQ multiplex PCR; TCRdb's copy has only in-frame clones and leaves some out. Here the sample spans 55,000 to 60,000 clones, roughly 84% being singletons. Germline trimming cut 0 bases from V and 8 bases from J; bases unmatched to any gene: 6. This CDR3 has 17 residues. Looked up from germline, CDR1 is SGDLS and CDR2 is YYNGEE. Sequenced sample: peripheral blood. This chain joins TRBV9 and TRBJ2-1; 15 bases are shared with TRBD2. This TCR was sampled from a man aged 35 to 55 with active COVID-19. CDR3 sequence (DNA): TGTGCCAGCAGCGTAGGGACTAGCGGGAGGGCCATGGATGAGCAGTTCTTC. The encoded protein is CASSVGTSGRAMDEQFF.